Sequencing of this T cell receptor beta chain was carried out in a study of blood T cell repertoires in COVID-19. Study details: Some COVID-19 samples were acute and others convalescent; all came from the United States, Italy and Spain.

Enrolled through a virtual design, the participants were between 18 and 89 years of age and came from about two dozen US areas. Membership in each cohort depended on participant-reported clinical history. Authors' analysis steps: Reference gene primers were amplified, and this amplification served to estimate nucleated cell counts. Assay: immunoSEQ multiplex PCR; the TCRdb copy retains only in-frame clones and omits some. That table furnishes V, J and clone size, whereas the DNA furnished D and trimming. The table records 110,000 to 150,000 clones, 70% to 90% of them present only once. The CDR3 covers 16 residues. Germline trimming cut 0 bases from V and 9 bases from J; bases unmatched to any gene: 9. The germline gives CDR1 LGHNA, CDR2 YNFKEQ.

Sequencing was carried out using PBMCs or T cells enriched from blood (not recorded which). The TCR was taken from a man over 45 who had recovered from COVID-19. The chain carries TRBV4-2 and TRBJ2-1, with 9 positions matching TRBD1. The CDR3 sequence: CASSQDDRGGFIEQFF. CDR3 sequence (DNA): TGTGCCAGCAGCCAAGACGACAGGGGGGGCTTTATTGAGCAGTTCTTC.